One and the same sample provided the 29 T cell receptor beta chains below, sequenced in a study of breast tumors, draining lymph nodes, adjacent tissues. Axillary draining lymph nodes of breast cancer patients supplied the node samples. Each CDR3 protein gets one entry after TCRdb re-called the multiplex PCR reads with MiXCR. The table records 270,000 or so distinct CDR3 sequences, roughly 30% of them present only once. The sample was axillary lymph node tissue. These receptors were taken from a female donor with breast cancer. Some clones in this sample may be carry-over from other donors' samples.

V is TRBV6-5 and J is TRBJ2-2, with 7 positions matching TRBD1. The V gene end was trimmed by 5 bases and the J gene end by 4 bases; junction bases not matched to a gene: 4. This CDR3 has 14 amino acids. Germline V CDR1 and CDR2: MNHEY, SVGAGI. CDR3: CASSRDRLTGELFF. The CDR3 region has the DNA TGTGCCAGCAGTAGGGACAGACTCACCGGGGAGCTGTTTTTT.

This clonotype appeared many times. J is TRBJ2-2 and V is TRBV19; no clear D. Trimming cost V 0 bases and J 4 bases, with 21 bases left between them. Germline V lookup: CDR1 LNHDA, CDR2 SQIVND (reference sequence). The length of the CDR3 is 19 residues. The CDR3 here is CASSIDFRPRLVGTGELFF. CDR3 nucleotides: TGTGCCAGTAGTATAGATTTCCGGCCGCGGCTAGTAGGCACCGGGGAGCTGTTTTTT.

Note on this clonotype: Since a much larger clone is just one base distant, this may be a read error. The chain uses TRBV11-3 and TRBJ2-7; no clear D gene. Germline CDR1 and CDR2: SGHNT and YENEEA. Trimming cost V 5 bases and J 0 bases, with 17 bases left between them. This CDR3 comprises 16 residues. The CDR3 sequence: CASSAAAQRASYEQYF. The CDR3 DNA reads as TGTGCCAGCAGCGCCGCCGCACAGAGAGCCTCCTACGAGCAGTACTTC. Filled out from reference TRBV11-3 and TRBJ2-7, the complete variable domain reads EAGVVQSPRYKIIEKKQPVAFWCNPISGHNTLYWYLQNLGQGPELLIRYENEEAVDDSQLPKDRFSAERLKGVDSTLKIQPAELGDSAVYLCASSAAAQRASYEQYFGPGTRLTVT.

The sample holds many counts of this clonotype. The chain combines TRBV7-2 with TRBJ2-5; 14 bases align to TRBD2. Trimming cost V 5 bases and J 7 bases; bases outside gene matches: 9. Looked up from germline, CDR1 is SGHTA and CDR2 is FQGNSA. The CDR3 has 16 amino acids. The CDR3 DNA sequence: TGTGCCAGCAGCCGCGGGACTAGCGGGAGAATCGGGACCCAGTACTTC. Encoded protein: CASSRGTSGRIGTQYF.

Details on this clonotype: This clone may be a read error of a much larger clone one base away. Since no conserved phenylalanine or tryptophan closes the CDR3, a read error is the likely cause. Because the CDR3's place on the DNA is in doubt, the DNA is left out and the CDR3 is given as listed by TCRdb. V is TRBV11-3 and J is TRBJ2-7; the table's D call, TRBD2, has no DNA check behind it. From germline, CDR1 is SGHNT and CDR2 YENEEA. Counting both end residues, the CDR3 totals 10 amino acids. The CDR3 loop is CASSRTSGVP.

With regard to this clonotype: This may stem from a read error, because a much larger clone lies one nucleotide away. The chain carries TRBV4-1 and TRBJ2-1; D perhaps matches TRBD2 (6 bases). The V end lost 5 bases, the J end lost 8 bases, and 10 bases lay between the germline ends. Germline CDR1 is MGHRA and CDR2 is YSYEKL. The CDR3 contains 12 residues. The CDR3 DNA reads TGCGCCAGCAGCGGCGGGACCGATGAGCAGTTCTTC. It encodes CASSGGTDEQFF.

Remarks on this clonotype: The junction shows a germline mismatch at one end, possibly a read error. This rearrangement joins TRBV7-6 to TRBJ2-7; 10 bases match TRBD2. The CDR3 loop spans 15 amino acids. Looked up from germline, CDR1 is SGHVS and CDR2 is FNYEAQ. The chain's CDR3 is CASSLVGTSAYEQHF. CDR3 nucleotide sequence: TGTGCCAGCAGCTTAGTTGGGACTAGCGCTTACGAGCAGCACTTC.

The table lists this clonotype with many counts. The rearrangement joins TRBV7-6 to TRBJ2-2; a weak D match, TRBD2 (6 bases). The CDR3 sequence is 17 residues long. The V gene's germline CDR1 is SGHVS and CDR2 FNYEAQ. With 1 base removed from V and 0 bases from J, the gap between germline ends came to 12 bases. CDR3 nucleotides: TGTGCCAGCAGCTTAGAGGGCGGGATTTCGAACACCGGGGAGCTGTTTTTT. Amino acids: CASSLEGGISNTGELFF.

Concerning this clonotype: At one end, the junction sequence differs from germline, possibly due to a read error. This chain links TRBV5-1 with TRBJ2-5; 9 bases line up with TRBD1. Germline CDR1 is SGHRS and CDR2 is YFSETQ. This CDR3 has 14 residues. The CDR3 here is CASRTGTGKETQYF. The CDR3 DNA reads as TGTGCCAGCAGGACCGGGACAGGGAAAGAGACCCAGTACTTC.

Regarding this clonotype: Possible read error: a much larger clone is one base away. The chain employs TRBV7-9 and TRBJ2-7; 10 nucleotides align to TRBD2. The CDR3 runs 18 residues. Germline CDR1 is SEHNR and CDR2 is FQNEAQ (reference sequence). The V gene end was trimmed by 1 base and the J gene end by 0 bases; junction bases not matched to a gene: 9. CDR3 coding DNA: TGTGCCAGCAGCTTAGGTTCTGACCTAGCGGGAGCCTCCTACGAGCAGTACTTC. Protein sequence: CASSLGSDLAGASYEQYF.

The J gene is TRBJ2-7, the V gene TRBV20-1; 10 bases line up with TRBD1. V shed 1 base and J 3 bases; nucleotides not matched to a gene: 6. Germline V lookup: CDR1 DFQATT, CDR2 SNEGSKA (reference sequence). The CDR3 length is 15 residues. The DNA for the CDR3 is TGCAGTGCTAGAGGGGACAGGGGTCTGGGCTACGAGCAGTACTTC. Translated: CSARGDRGLGYEQYF.

Of note for this clonotype: Just one base apart from a much larger clone, this may be a read error. Here the CDR3 omits its conserved ending phenylalanine or tryptophan, so a read error is the likely source. The V and J genes are TRBV11-2 and TRBJ2-7; no reliable D call. This CDR3 spans 15 amino acids. Germline loops: CDR1 SGHAT, CDR2 FQNNGV. With 4 bases removed from V and 0 bases from J, the gap between germline ends came to 13 bases. DNA of the CDR3: TGTGCCAGCAGCTCTCTAGTCCTGAGCTCCTACGAGCAGTACCTC. This codes for CASSSLVLSSYEQYL.

In this sample, this clonotype turned up a few times. The CDR3 DNA reads as TGTGCCAGCAGCTTGGGACAAACACCTGGGGCCAACGTCCTGACTTTC. Protein product: CASSLGQTPGANVLTF. The rearrangement joins TRBV5-8 to TRBJ2-6; D gene ambiguous. This CDR3 has 16 residues. Trimming took off 0 bases at V and 2 bases at J, with 9 bases between the two ends. The germline V gene encodes CDR1 SGHTS and CDR2 YDEGEE. The whole variable domain, filled in from reference TRBV5-8 and TRBJ2-6, reads EAGVTQSPTHLIKTRGQQATLRCSPISGHTSVYWYQQALGLGLQFLLWYDEGEERNRGNFPPRFSGRQFPNYSSELNVNALELEDSALYLCASSLGQTPGANVLTFGAGSRLTVL.

This clonotype was seen at least ten times. The V gene is TRBV5-1, the J gene TRBJ2-1, with 13 bases lining up with TRBD2. The germline V gene has CDR1 SGHRS and CDR2 YFSETQ. The ends lost 4 bases at V and 5 bases at J; junction bases unmatched: 6. This CDR3 is 16 amino acids long. DNA of the CDR3: TGCGCCAGCAGCCCCACCACTAGCGGGAGGGACAATGAGCAGTTCTTC. Its protein product is CASSPTTSGRDNEQFF. Combining the CDR3 with reference TRBV5-1 and TRBJ2-1 gives the whole variable domain KAGVTQTPRYLIKTRGQQVTLSCSPISGHRSVSWYQQTPGQGLQFLFEYFSETQRNKGNFPGRFSGRQFSNSRSEMNVSTLELGDSALYLCASSPTTSGRDNEQFFGPGTRLTVL.

The chain has TRBV20-1 and TRBJ1-5, with no clear D. Trimming took 0 bases from V and 7 from J, leaving 22 bases between them. Germline values: CDR1 DFQATT, CDR2 SNEGSKA (reference sequence). The length of the CDR3 is 17 residues. CDR3 protein: CSARDLFGGPLGQPQHF. The CDR3 DNA reads TGCAGTGCTAGAGATCTGTTCGGAGGACCTTTAGGGCAGCCCCAGCATTTT.

This clonotype was detected ten times or more. The rearrangement joins TRBV24-1 to TRBJ2-1; D gene ambiguous. The length of the CDR3 is 14 residues. Germline CDR1 KGHDR, CDR2 SFDVKD. The V gene lost 1 base and the J gene lost 6 bases, with 9 bases spanning the gap. The CDR3 protein is CATSDLVQINEQFF. The CDR3 DNA reads as TGTGCCACCAGTGATTTAGTCCAGATCAATGAGCAGTTCTTC.

This clonotype was seen many times. This chain joins TRBV12-3 or TRBV12-4 and TRBJ1-5, with TRBD1 as a possible D gene (6 bases). The CDR3 extends over 13 amino acids. Trimming left V 3 bases short and J 5 bases short, with 8 bases between. CDR3 residues: CASSFRTDQPQHF. CDR3 DNA sequence: TGTGCCAGCAGTTTTCGGACAGATCAGCCCCAGCATTTT.

In this sample, this clonotype turned up many times. The rearrangement uses TRBV6-6 and TRBJ2-7; 15 positions agree with TRBD2. The CDR3 loop spans 15 amino acids. Germline CDR1 and CDR2: MNHNY and SVGAGI (reference sequence). Unmatched junction bases numbered 4, after V lost 6 bases and J lost 4 bases. The CDR3 is CASRPGTSGRYEQYF. CDR3 coding DNA: TGTGCCAGCAGACCCGGGACTAGCGGGAGGTACGAGCAGTACTTC.

This clonotype was observed a few times. The chain combines TRBV3-1 with TRBJ1-5; D gene ambiguous. The CDR3 covers 13 residues. Trimming pared 0 bases from V and 3 bases from J, leaving 3 bases between. CDR1 is LGHDT, CDR2 YNNKEL, per germline (reference sequence). CDR3 in amino acids: CASSQDVNQPQHF. In DNA form, the CDR3 reads TGTGCCAGCAGCCAAGATGTCAATCAGCCCCAGCATTTT.

As for this clonotype: A read error may produce the germline difference seen at one junction end. This sequence joins TRBV10-3 and TRBJ2-3, with 7 positions matching TRBD1. The CDR3 runs 15 residues. The germline gives CDR1 ENHRY, CDR2 SYGVKD. CDR3 protein: CASSLDRPATDAQYF. In nucleotides, the CDR3 is TGTGCCAGCAGTTTGGACAGGCCCGCCACAGATGCGCAGTATTTT.

This clonotype came up many times. The chain couples TRBV15 to TRBJ2-7; D is uncertain. Trimming cost V 0 bases and J 2 bases, with 8 bases left between them. This CDR3 comprises 14 residues. Germline V lookup: CDR1 LNHNV, CDR2 YYDKDF (reference sequence). The CDR3 nucleotides read TGTGCCACCAGCAGAGATAATGGGCCCTACGAGCAGTACTTC. Encoded protein: CATSRDNGPYEQYF.

As concerns this clonotype: One base away lies a much larger clone, so this may be a sequencing read error. The J gene is TRBJ2-7, the V gene TRBV28; possibly TRBD2 for D (5 bases). V gave up 4 bases and J gave up 6 bases, with 13 bases separating them. The CDR3 sequence is 13 residues long. Germline-derived CDR1 and CDR2 are MDHEN and SYDVKM. The CDR3 here is CASSSPRGCEQYF. As DNA, the CDR3 is TGTGCCAGCAGTTCCCCTCGGGGTTGCGAGCAGTACTTC.

The chain links TRBV3-2 to TRBJ2-5; the D call in the table, TRBD2, was not verified against the DNA. TRBV3-2 is marked as a pseudogene. CDR3 length: 18 residues. DNA for the CDR3: TGTGCCAGCAGCCTACAGTTCGGTGGCAGCCCTCCCCAAGAGACCCAGTACTTC. It codes for CASSLQFGGSPPQETQYF.

This chain joins TRBV20-1 and TRBJ1-1, with 9 bases matching TRBD1. V shed 0 bases and J 11 bases; nucleotides not matched to a gene: 1. CDR1 DFQATT and CDR2 SNEGSKA come from the germline V gene (reference sequence). This CDR3 comprises 11 residues. The CDR3 region has the DNA TGCAGTGCTAGAGATGGGACAGGGGCTTTCTTT. This translates into CSARDGTGAFF.

Ten or more counts support this clonotype. CDR3 sequence: CASSLKKGAESYEQYF. CDR3 DNA: TGCGCCAGCAGCTTGAAGAAGGGGGCAGAGTCCTACGAGCAGTACTTC. This sequence joins TRBV5-1 and TRBJ2-7, with TRBD1 matching over 7 bases. Germline CDR1 is SGHRS and CDR2 is YFSETQ. The CDR3 is 16 residues long. With V trimmed by 1 base and J by 1 base, 8 bases remained unmatched.

As regards this clonotype: This may be a read error: a much more frequent sequence differs by one nucleotide. The rearrangement uses TRBV3-1 and TRBJ1-6; TRBD1 is a possible D gene (5 bases). Germline V gene lookup returns CDR1 LGHDT and CDR2 YNNKEL (reference sequence). The CDR3 loop spans 16 amino acids. V lost 4 bases to trimming and J lost 0 bases, with 10 bases between them. The CDR3 nucleotides are TGTGCCAGCAGCCTAGGGACCATCTCCTATAATTCACCCCTCCACTTT. Residues: CASSLGTISYNSPLHF.

The sample holds many counts of this clonotype. The V call is TRBV30, the J call TRBJ2-7; 8 nucleotides align to TRBD1. Germline V gives CDR1 GTSNPN, CDR2 SVGIG (reference sequence). The CDR3 has 13 amino acids. Trimming removed 2 bases from V and 7 bases from J; junction bases left unmatched: 7. The CDR3 spells CAWSRITGGEQYF. CDR3 DNA: TGTGCCTGGAGTCGTATAACAGGGGGTGAGCAGTACTTC.

The gene calls are TRBV25-1 and TRBJ2-7, with 12 bases aligning to TRBD2. CDR1 is MGHDK and CDR2 is SYGVNS in the germline V gene. The CDR3 sequence is 16 residues long. V was clipped by 7 bases and J by 6 bases; unmatched bases: 13. The chain's CDR3 is CASTGPLAGGPSEQYF. Written as DNA, the CDR3 is TGTGCCAGCACGGGACCTCTAGCGGGAGGGCCCTCCGAGCAGTACTTC.

Only a few counts were recorded for this clonotype. V gene TRBV7-2 combines with J gene TRBJ2-3; 11 bases map to TRBD2. The CDR3 runs to 16 residues. Germline values: CDR1 SGHTA, CDR2 FQGNSA. Germline trimming cut 11 bases from V and 0 bases from J; bases unmatched to any gene: 10. CDR3 residues: CAWSVRTSGSTDTQYF. CDR3 nucleotide sequence: TGTGCCTGGAGTGTCCGGACTAGCGGGAGCACAGATACGCAGTATTTT.